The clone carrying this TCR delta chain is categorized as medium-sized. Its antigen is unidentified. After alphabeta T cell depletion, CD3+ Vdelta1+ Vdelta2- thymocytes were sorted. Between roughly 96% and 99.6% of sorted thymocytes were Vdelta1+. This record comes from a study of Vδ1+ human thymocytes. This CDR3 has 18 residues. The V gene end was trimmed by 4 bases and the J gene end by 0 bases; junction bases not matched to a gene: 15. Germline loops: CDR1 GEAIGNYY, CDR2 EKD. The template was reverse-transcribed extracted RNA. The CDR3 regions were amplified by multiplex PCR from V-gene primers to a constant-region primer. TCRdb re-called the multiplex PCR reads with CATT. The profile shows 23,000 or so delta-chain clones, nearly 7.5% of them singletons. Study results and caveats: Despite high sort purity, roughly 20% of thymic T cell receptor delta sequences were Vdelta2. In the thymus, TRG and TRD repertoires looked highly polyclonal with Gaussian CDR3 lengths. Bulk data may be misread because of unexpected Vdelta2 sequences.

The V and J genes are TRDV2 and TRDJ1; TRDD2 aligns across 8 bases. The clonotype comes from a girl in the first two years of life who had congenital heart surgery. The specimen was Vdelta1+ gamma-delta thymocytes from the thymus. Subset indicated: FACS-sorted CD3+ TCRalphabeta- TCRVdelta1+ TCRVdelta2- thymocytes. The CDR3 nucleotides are TGTGCCTGTGATAACTTCCTACGGGGGGTAACGTACACCGATAAACTCATCTTT. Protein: CACDNFLRGVTYTDKLIF.